Detailed here is one T cell receptor (beta chain). Its antigen is still unknown. This record comes from a study of post-analysis software for immune sequencing data. Libraries were made from TCR beta cDNA, and they carried unique molecular identifiers. TCRdb reprocessed the PCR reads with MiXCR, giving one entry per CDR3 protein. The table includes about 500,000 distinct CDR3 sequences, approximately 46% detected once. The study, taken as a whole, reports: Patients showed TRBV5-6, TRBV5-1 and TRBV20-1 among 4 or 5 TRBV segments more frequent than in controls.

Germline V CDR1 and CDR2: SGHTA, FQGTGA. The CDR3 has 15 residues. The trim removed 5 bases at V and 12 bases at J, leaving 10 bases unmatched. This receptor was identified in a girl under 18 with multiple sclerosis. The sequencing sample was made of blood. V and J are TRBV7-3 and TRBJ2-1; 13 bases map to TRBD2. This CDR3 is CASSLLAGGSLTQFF. CDR3 nucleotides: TGTGCCAGCAGCCTACTAGCGGGAGGGTCCCTTACGCAGTTCTTC.